This passage covers 19 T cell receptor beta chains from one sample sequenced in a study of CXCR3-negative and CXCR3-positive naive CD8 T cells. The libraries of TRB cDNA were constructed through 5' RACE using UMI labels. TCRdb re-called the 5' RACE reads and gives one entry per CDR3 protein, without DNA. This table holds 8,500 to 10,000 distinct CDR3 sequences. The sample consisted of naive CXCR3- CD8+ T cells from blood. The subset denotes: CD45RO-CCR7+CD27+CD95- naive CD8+ T cells lacking CXCR3 (TNR3-). These receptors were taken from a human donor in good health. Some clones in this sample may be carry-over from other donors' samples.

The chain has TRBV3-1 and TRBJ2-7; TCRdb picks TRBD2, but there is no DNA to check that call. The CDR3 consists of 17 residues. Germline V gives CDR1 LGHDT, CDR2 YNNKEL (reference sequence). This chain's CDR3 is CASSQDGTSGRPYEQYF.

This clonotype is classed as medium-sized by frequency. This chain links TRBV7-9 with TRBJ2-1; as DNA is missing, the TRBD1 call by TCRdb cannot be tested. The CDR3 length is 15 residues. Germline-derived CDR1 and CDR2 are SEHNR and FQNEAQ (reference sequence). The CDR3 is CASSFPGSSYNEQFF.

The J gene is TRBJ1-5, the V gene TRBV6-1; there is no DNA to check the TCRdb D call of TRBD1. The CDR3 length is 16 residues. In germline, CDR1 is MNHNS, CDR2 SASEGT. The CDR3 spells CASTDPGTGTNQPQHF.

The chain recombines TRBV27 with TRBJ2-1. The CDR3 runs to 12 residues. Germline V gene lookup returns CDR1 MNHEY and CDR2 SMNVEV (reference sequence). CDR3 residues: CASRESYNEQFF.

V usage is TRBV15 and J usage is TRBJ2-7; checking the TCRdb D call of TRBD2 is not possible without DNA. Germline V gene data show CDR1 as LNHNV and CDR2 as YYDKDF (reference sequence). The CDR3 consists of 14 residues. The chain's CDR3 is CATSRGGGGREQYF. Based on the CDR3 plus reference TRBV15 and TRBJ2-7, the full variable domain is DAMVIQNPRYQVTQFGKPVTLSCSQTLNHNVMYWYQQKSSQAPKLLFHYYDKDFNNEADTPDNFQSRRPNTSFCFLDIRSPGLGDTAMYLCATSRGGGGREQYFGPGTRLTVT.

This clonotype is labeled medium-sized (0.01 to 0.1%) based on frequency. This chain joins TRBV10-3 and TRBJ2-7; absent DNA, TCRdb's TRBD1 call cannot be checked. The CDR3 consists of 14 residues. Germline V CDR1 and CDR2: ENHRY, SYGVKD. CDR3 loop: CAISERDDSYEQYF.

By frequency, this clonotype is medium-sized (0.01 to 0.1%). V gene TRBV6-2 or TRBV6-3 combines with J gene TRBJ1-4; TCRdb returns TRBD1, unconfirmable since there is no DNA. The CDR3 totals 15 residues. Germline V CDR1 and CDR2: MNHEY, SVGEGT. CDR3 amino acids: CASSPGTGDDEKLFF.

By frequency, this clonotype is medium-sized. The chain has TRBV7-9 and TRBJ2-1; the TRBD2 assignment by TCRdb is unverifiable without DNA. The CDR3 totals 16 residues. The germline gives CDR1 SEHNR, CDR2 FQNEAQ (reference sequence). The CDR3 is CASSPGDSGNYNEQFF.

The chain carries TRBV25-1 and TRBJ2-7; TCRdb reports TRBD1, a call that lacks DNA to check it against. Germline V lookup: CDR1 MGHDK, CDR2 SYGVNS. The CDR3 runs to 15 residues. The CDR3 spells CASSEVGTGRYEQYF.

This chain connects TRBV5-1 to TRBJ2-1; as DNA is missing, the TRBD2 call by TCRdb cannot be tested. Germline V gives CDR1 SGHRS, CDR2 YFSETQ. The CDR3 has 15 amino acids. CDR3 sequence: CASSLGERGMNEQFF.

The genes are TRBV12-3 or TRBV12-4 and TRBJ1-1. The CDR3 has 13 amino acids. The chain's CDR3 is CASSLGLNTEAFF.

Considering frequency, this clonotype is medium-sized (0.01 to 0.1%). V and J are TRBV13 and TRBJ2-1; the TRBD2 assignment by TCRdb is unverifiable without DNA. Germline assignment: CDR1 PRHDT and CDR2 FYEKMQ (reference sequence). CDR3 size: 16 residues. CDR3 amino acids: CASSFAPAGGGNEQFF.

This clonotype is labeled medium-sized (0.01 to 0.1%) based on frequency. The chain recombines TRBV4-1 with TRBJ1-1; TCRdb's D call of TRBD1 is untestable without DNA. The germline V gene has CDR1 MGHRA and CDR2 YSYEKL. This CDR3 has 13 amino acids. The CDR3 loop reads CASSRTENTEAFF.

The rearrangement uses TRBV25-1 and TRBJ1-2. The CDR3 contains 18 residues. In germline, CDR1 is MGHDK, CDR2 SYGVNS. CDR3 loop: CASSESIGVGNTNYGYTF.

This chain links TRBV5-1 with TRBJ2-1; TCRdb's assignment of TRBD1 cannot be checked, as there is no DNA. The CDR3 sequence is 14 residues long. Germline CDR1 is SGHRS and CDR2 is YFSETQ. The CDR3 region is CASSPWDSYNEQFF. Based on the CDR3 plus reference TRBV5-1 and TRBJ2-1, the full variable domain is KAGVTQTPRYLIKTRGQQVTLSCSPISGHRSVSWYQQTPGQGLQFLFEYFSETQRNKGNFPGRFSGRQFSNSRSEMNVSTLELGDSALYLCASSPWDSYNEQFFGPGTRLTVL.

V and J are TRBV21-1 and TRBJ2-5. TRBV21-1 is given as a pseudogene. The CDR3 extends over 13 amino acids. CDR3: CASSRSGSGTQYF.

This clonotype is medium-sized by frequency. The CDR3 is CASSLDYEQYF. The chain has TRBV28 and TRBJ2-7. Germline-derived CDR1 and CDR2 are MDHEN and SYDVKM. This CDR3 has 11 amino acids.

This clonotype is medium-sized by frequency. The chain employs TRBV4-3 and TRBJ2-3; the TCRdb D gene call, TRBD1, has no DNA to confirm it. Germline V gene data show CDR1 as LGHNA and CDR2 as YSLEER. This CDR3 contains 15 residues. The CDR3 loop is CASSPSRGSGDTQYF.

The chain recombines TRBV2 with TRBJ2-3; absent DNA, TCRdb's TRBD2 call cannot be checked. The length of the CDR3 is 18 residues. Germline CDR1 and CDR2: SNHLY and FYNNEI. CDR3 sequence reads: CASILLAGGGHGTDTQYF.